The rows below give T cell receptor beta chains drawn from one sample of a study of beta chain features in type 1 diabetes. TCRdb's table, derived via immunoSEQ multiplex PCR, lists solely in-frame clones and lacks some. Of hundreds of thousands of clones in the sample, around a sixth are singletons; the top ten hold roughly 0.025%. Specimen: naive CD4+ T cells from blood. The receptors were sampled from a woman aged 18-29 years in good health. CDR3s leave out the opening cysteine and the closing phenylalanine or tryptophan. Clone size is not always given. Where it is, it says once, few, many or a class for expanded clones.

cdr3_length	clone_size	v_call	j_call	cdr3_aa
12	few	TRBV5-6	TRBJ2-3	ASSWGQLTDTQY
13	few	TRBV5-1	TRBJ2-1	ASSLQLLSYNEQF
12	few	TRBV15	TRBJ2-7	ATSRGQGLDEQY
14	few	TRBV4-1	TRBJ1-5	ASSPHGQAGNQPQH
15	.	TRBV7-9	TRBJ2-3	ASSPGGNSGSTDTQY
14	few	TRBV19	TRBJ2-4	ASRGRLGDASSIQY
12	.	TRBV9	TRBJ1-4	ASSGTGYGEKLF
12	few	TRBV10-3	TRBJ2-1	AITSGGPYNEQF
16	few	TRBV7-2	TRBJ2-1	ASSLTPAGLAGENEQF
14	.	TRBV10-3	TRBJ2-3	AISESGLAGTDTQY
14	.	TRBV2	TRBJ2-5	ASSEIPRLAGETQY
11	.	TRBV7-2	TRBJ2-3	ASSLAVRATQY
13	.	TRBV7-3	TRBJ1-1	ASSAVNRGISEAF
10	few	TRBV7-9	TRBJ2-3	ASSLSTDTQY
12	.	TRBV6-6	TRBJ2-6	ASRQTSGANVLT
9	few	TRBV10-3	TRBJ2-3	ATRGTDTQY
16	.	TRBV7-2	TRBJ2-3	ASSLARASGTRTDTQY
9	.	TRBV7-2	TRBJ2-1	ASVSWGEQF
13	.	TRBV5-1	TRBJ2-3	ASSNPTRGLDTQY
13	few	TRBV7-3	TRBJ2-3	ASSSIPTSTDTQY
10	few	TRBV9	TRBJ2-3	ASSPVTDTQY
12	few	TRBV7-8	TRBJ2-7	ASSLATATYEQY
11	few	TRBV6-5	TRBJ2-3	ASSLSGSYTQY
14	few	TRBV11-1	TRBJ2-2	ASSFSSPSNTGELF
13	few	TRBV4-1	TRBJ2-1	ASSQSPTSPNEQF
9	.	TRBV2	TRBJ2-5	ASSLQETQY
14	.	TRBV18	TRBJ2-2	ASSPAHRPNTGELF
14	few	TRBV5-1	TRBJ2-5	ASSLGSEPLQETQY